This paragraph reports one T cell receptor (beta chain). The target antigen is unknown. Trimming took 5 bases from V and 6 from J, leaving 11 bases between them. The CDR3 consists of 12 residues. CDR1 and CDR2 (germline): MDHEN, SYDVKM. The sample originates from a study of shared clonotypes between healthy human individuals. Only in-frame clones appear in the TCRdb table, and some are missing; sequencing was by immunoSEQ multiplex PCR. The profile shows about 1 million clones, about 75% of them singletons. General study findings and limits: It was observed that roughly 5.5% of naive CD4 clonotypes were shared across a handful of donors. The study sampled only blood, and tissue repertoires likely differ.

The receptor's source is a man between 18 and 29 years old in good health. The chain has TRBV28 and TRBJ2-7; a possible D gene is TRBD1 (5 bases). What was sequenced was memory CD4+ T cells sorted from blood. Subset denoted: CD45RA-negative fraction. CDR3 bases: TGTGCCAGCAGTGTACAGGCCGTCGAGCAGTACTTC. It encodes CASSVQAVEQYF.